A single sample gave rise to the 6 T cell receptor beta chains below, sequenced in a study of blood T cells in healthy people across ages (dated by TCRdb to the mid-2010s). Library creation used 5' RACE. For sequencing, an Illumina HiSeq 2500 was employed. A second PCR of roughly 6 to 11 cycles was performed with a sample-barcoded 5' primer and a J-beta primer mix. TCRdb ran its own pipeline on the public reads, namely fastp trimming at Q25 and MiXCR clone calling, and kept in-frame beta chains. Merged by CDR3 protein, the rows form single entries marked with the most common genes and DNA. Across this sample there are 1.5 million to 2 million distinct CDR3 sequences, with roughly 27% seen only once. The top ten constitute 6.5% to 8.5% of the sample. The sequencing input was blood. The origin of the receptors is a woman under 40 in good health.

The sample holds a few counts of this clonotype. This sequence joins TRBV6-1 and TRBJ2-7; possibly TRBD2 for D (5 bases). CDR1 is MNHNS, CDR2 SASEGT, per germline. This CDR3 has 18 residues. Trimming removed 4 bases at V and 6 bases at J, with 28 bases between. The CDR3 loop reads CASSVGNKFYQGGGEQYF. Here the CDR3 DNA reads TGTGCCAGCAGTGTTGGAAACAAGTTTTACCAAGGAGGCGGCGAGCAGTACTTC.

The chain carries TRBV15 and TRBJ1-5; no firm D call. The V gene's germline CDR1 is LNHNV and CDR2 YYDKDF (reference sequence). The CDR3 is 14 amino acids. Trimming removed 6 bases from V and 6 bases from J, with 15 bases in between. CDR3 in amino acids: CATSSEGASQPQHF. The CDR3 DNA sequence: TGTGCCACCAGTTCCGAAGGAGCCAGTCAGCCCCAGCATTTT. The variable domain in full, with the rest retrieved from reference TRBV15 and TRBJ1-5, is DAMVIQNPRYQVTQFGKPVTLSCSQTLNHNVMYWYQQKSSQAPKLLFHYYDKDFNNEADTPDNFQSRRPNTSFCFLDIRSPGLGDTAMYLCATSSEGASQPQHFGDGTRLSIL.

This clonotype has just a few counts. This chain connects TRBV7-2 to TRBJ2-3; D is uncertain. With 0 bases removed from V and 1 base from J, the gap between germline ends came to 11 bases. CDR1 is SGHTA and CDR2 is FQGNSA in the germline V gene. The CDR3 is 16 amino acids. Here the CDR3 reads CASSLAARTRTDTQYF. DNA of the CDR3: TGTGCCAGCAGCTTAGCGGCCAGGACCCGCACAGATACGCAGTATTTT.

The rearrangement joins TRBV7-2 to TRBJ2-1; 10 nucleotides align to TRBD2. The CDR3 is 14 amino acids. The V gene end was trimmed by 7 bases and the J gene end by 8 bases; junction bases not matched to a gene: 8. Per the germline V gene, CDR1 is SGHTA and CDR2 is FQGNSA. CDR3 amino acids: CASTLTSGTHEQFF. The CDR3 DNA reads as TGTGCCAGCACGTTAACTAGCGGGACTCATGAGCAGTTCTTC. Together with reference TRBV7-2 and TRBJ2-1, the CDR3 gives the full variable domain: GAGVSQSPSNKVTEKGKDVELRCDPISGHTALYWYRQSLGQGLEFLIYFQGNSAPDKSGLPSDRFSAERTGGSVSTLTIQRTQQEDSAVYLCASTLTSGTHEQFFGPGTRLTVL.

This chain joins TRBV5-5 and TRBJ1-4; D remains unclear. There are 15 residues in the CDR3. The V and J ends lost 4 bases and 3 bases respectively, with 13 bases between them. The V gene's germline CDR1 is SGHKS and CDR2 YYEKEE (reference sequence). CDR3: CASSPPLTANEKLFF. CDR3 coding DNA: TGTGCCAGCAGCCCGCCGTTGACGGCTAATGAAAAACTGTTTTTT.

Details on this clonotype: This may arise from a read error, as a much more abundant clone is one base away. The CDR3 reads CSAVPFSHEQYF. CDR3 in DNA: TGCAGTGCTGTGCCTTTCTCCCACGAGCAGTACTTC. The chain has TRBV20-1 and TRBJ2-7; D ambiguous. CDR3 length: 12 amino acids. CDR1 is DFQATT and CDR2 is SNEGSKA in the germline V gene (reference sequence).